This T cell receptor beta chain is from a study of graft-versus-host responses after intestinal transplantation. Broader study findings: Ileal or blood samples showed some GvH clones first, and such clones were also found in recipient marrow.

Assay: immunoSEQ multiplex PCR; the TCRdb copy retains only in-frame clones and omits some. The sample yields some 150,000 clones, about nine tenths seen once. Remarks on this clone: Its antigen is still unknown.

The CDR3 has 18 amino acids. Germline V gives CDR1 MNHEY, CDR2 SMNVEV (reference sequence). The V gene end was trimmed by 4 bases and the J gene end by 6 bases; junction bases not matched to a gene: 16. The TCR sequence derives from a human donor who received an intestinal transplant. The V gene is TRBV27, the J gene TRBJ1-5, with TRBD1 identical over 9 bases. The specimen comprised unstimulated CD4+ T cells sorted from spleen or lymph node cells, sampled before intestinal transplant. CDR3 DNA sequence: TGTGCCAGCAGTTCCATACGGACAGGGGACGCGGGAAGTCAGCCCCAGCATTTT. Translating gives CASSSIRTGDAGSQPQHF.